The source of this TCR beta chain is a study of T cells in Graves' hyperthyroidism and ophthalmopathy. Study summary: Specimen type is peripheral blood, collected at initial diagnosis prior to any treatment.

In its sample, this clonotype was seen many times. Germline CDR1 reads KGHSH; CDR2 reads LQKENI. The CDR3 is 15 residues long. V was clipped by 1 base and J by 6 bases; unmatched bases: 5. Researchers amplified the TCR beta CDR3 regions from RNA transcripts. Initially, a first-round RT-PCR of the TCR CDR3 employed the HTBI primer set. TCRdb redid the calling of the multiplex PCR reads with MiXCR, one entry per CDR3 protein. This sample yields hundreds of thousands of distinct CDR3 sequences, of which 14% are seen a single time; around an eighth belongs to the top ten. The source is a woman between 50 and 59 years old with Graves' ophthalmopathy. The sample taken for sequencing was blood. The rearrangement links TRBV18 to TRBJ2-7; 11 nucleotides line up with TRBD2. The CDR3 sequence: CASSPLLAGGGEQYF. The CDR3 coding sequence is TGTGCCAGCTCACCACTGCTAGCGGGAGGTGGCGAGCAGTACTTC.